One and the same sample provided the 13 T cell receptor beta chains below, sequenced in a study of blood T cell repertoires in COVID-19. Generated by immunoSEQ multiplex PCR, the TCRdb table keeps only in-frame clones and is missing some. The sample has over 70,000 clones, roughly 90% seen once. Sequences were obtained from peripheral blood. These TCRs come from a human donor with active COVID-19. The donor label of this sample is uncertain.

This clone was seen a single time. The chain is built from TRBV24-1 and TRBJ2-3; D is unclear. Germline V gives CDR1 KGHDR, CDR2 SFDVKD. Trimming removed 5 bases from V and 4 bases from J, with 12 bases in between. The CDR3 has 14 residues. The CDR3 here is CATSVRIEPDTQYF. The CDR3 DNA is TGTGCCACCAGTGTCAGGATAGAACCAGATACGCAGTATTTT.

Here the CDR3 DNA reads TGTGCCAGCAGCAGGGGCACGGGACTAGAGTACTTC. It specifies CASSRGTGLEYF. V and J are TRBV3-1 (or the pseudogene TRBV3-2) and TRBJ2-7; 8 bases match TRBD2. CDR1 is LGHDT and CDR2 is YNNKEL in the germline V gene (reference sequence). J gave up 11 bases and V 5 bases, and 8 bases lay outside the gene matches. The CDR3 has 12 amino acids.

This clone was seen only a few times. This chain joins TRBV7-6 and TRBJ1-1, with TRBD1 matching 8 bases. Germline V lookup: CDR1 SGHVS, CDR2 FNYEAQ. Germline trimming cut 7 bases from V and 1 base from J; bases unmatched to any gene: 8. The CDR3 loop spans 15 amino acids. The CDR3 loop is CASKAFGQGNTEAFF. CDR3 coding DNA: TGTGCCAGCAAAGCATTCGGACAGGGGAACACTGAAGCTTTCTTT.

The chain couples TRBV6-6 to TRBJ1-5, with 10 bases fitting TRBD1. Germline V gene data show CDR1 as MNHNY and CDR2 as SVGAGI (reference sequence). V lost 10 bases to trimming and J lost 3 bases; unmatched junction nucleotides: 12. CDR3 length: 16 amino acids. CDR3 loop: CATSPLDRGLNQPQHF. In DNA form, the CDR3 reads TGTGCCACTTCTCCGCTTGACAGGGGGCTCAATCAGCCCCAGCATTTT.

The chain carries TRBV7-2 and TRBJ1-5, with TRBD1 identical over 8 bases. The CDR3 runs 15 residues. V lost 2 bases to trimming and J lost 1 base; unmatched junction nucleotides: 1. Germline V lookup: CDR1 SGHTA, CDR2 FQGNSA. CDR3 coding DNA: TGTGCCAGCAGCTTAAGGACAGGGAGCAATCAGCCCCAGCATTTT. Amino acids: CASSLRTGSNQPQHF.

This chain joins TRBV11-2 and TRBJ2-1; TRBD2 matches at 12 bases. Losses at the gene ends were 1 base for V and 5 bases for J; bases not matched to a gene: 12. Germline V gives CDR1 SGHAT, CDR2 FQNNGV. The CDR3 is made up of 19 amino acids. Written as DNA, the CDR3 is TGTGCCAGCAGCTTAGGATGGAGAAGGACTAGCGGGGTAAACAATGAGCAGTTCTTC. It specifies CASSLGWRRTSGVNNEQFF.

J is TRBJ1-6 and V is TRBV27; the D gene is possibly TRBD1 (6 bases). The CDR3 runs to 18 residues. The germline V gene has CDR1 MNHEY and CDR2 SMNVEV (reference sequence). V gave up 2 bases and J gave up 0 bases, with 14 bases separating them. CDR3 DNA sequence: TGTGCCAGCAGTTTAACGGGCCGACAGGCCTCCTATAATTCACCCCTCCACTTT. It codes for CASSLTGRQASYNSPLHF.

This chain uses TRBV4-2 with TRBJ2-7; D may be TRBD2 (5 bases). The CDR3 covers 14 residues. The V and J ends lost 4 bases and 0 bases respectively, with 10 bases between them. Germline CDR1 is LGHNA and CDR2 is YNFKEQ. The CDR3 region has the DNA TGTGCCAGCAGCCCCCCTGGGAGCTCCTACGAGCAGTACTTC. Its translation: CASSPPGSSYEQYF.

This sequence joins TRBV28 and TRBJ2-7; maybe TRBD1 (7 bases). The V gene's germline CDR1 is MDHEN and CDR2 SYDVKM. The CDR3 runs to 16 residues. Deletions cut 5 bases from V and 7 bases from J, with 24 bases between. The CDR3 DNA reads TGTGCCAGCAGTCTCCCACAGACAGGGTGGGGGGATGAGCAGTACTTC. Translating it yields CASSLPQTGWGDEQYF.

The rearrangement uses TRBV5-6 and TRBJ1-1, with a possible D match to TRBD1 (5 bases). CDR1 is SGHDT and CDR2 is YYEEEE in the germline V gene. This CDR3 is 12 amino acids long. V was cut by 3 bases and J by 10 bases, with 13 bases left in between. The CDR3 bases are TGTGCCAGCAGCTACGTCGGGGGGAGAGCTTTCTTT. Its translation is CASSYVGGRAFF.

The CDR3: CASRRSTGIGYGYTF. In DNA form, the CDR3 reads TGTGCCAGTAGAAGATCTACAGGGATCGGCTATGGCTACACCTTC. The chain recombines TRBV19 with TRBJ1-2, with D possibly matching TRBD1 (6 bases). V lost 6 bases and J lost 4, with 18 bases in between. This CDR3 has 15 amino acids. CDR1 is LNHDA, CDR2 SQIVND, per germline (reference sequence).

This chain connects TRBV5-4 to TRBJ2-3; D may be TRBD1 (5 bases). In germline, CDR1 is SGHNT, CDR2 YYREEE (reference sequence). CDR3 length equals 14 residues. Trimming left V 4 bases short and J 6 bases short, with 15 bases between. The CDR3 reads CASSLIGAQDTQYF. In DNA form, the CDR3 reads TGTGCCAGCAGCCTGATTGGGGCCCAGGATACGCAGTATTTT.

The DNA for the CDR3 is TGTGCCAGCAGTAGAGGGTATGAGGACACTGAAGCTTTCTTT. Translation: CASSRGYEDTEAFF. This chain links TRBV6-5 with TRBJ1-1; D not resolved. The CDR3 sequence is 14 residues long. Germline V gene data show CDR1 as MNHEY and CDR2 as SVGAGI. Between the trimmed V and J ends, which lost 5 bases and 3 bases, there was a span of 13 bases.